This T cell receptor (beta chain) emerged from a study of shared clonotypes between healthy human individuals. Sequenced by immunoSEQ multiplex PCR; TCRdb stores in-frame clones only, minus some. This sample yields a few hundred thousand clones, of which about 97% are seen a single time; about 0.06% belongs to the top ten. Sequencing was carried out using naive CD4+ T cells sorted from blood. Subset reported: CD45RA+ positively selected. The TCR was taken from a woman aged 30 to 39 in good health.

CDR3 in amino acids: CASSLAGQGNQPQHF. The CDR3 DNA reads TGTGCCAGCAGTCTCGCGGGGCAGGGCAATCAGCCCCAGCATTTT. V and J are TRBV6-6 and TRBJ1-5; a possible D gene is TRBD1 (5 bases). This CDR3 spans 15 amino acids. V lost 5 bases, J lost 2 bases, and 13 bases lay in between. Per germline, CDR1 MNHNY and CDR2 SVGAGI (reference sequence).